Shown below are 4 T cell receptor beta chains from a single sample sequenced in a study of shared clonotypes between healthy human individuals. Produced via immunoSEQ multiplex PCR; TCRdb's table is partial and in-frame only. The sample has about 1 million clones, about 77% seen once; the top ten hold around 1.5%. The sample consisted of memory CD4+ T cells sorted from blood. As for subset: CD45RA-negative fraction. These receptors all stem from a man younger than 30 in good health.

This clone was picked up many times. V is TRBV2 and J is TRBJ1-4, with D perhaps TRBD1 (5 bases). Trimming pared 5 bases from V and 7 bases from J, leaving 14 bases between. Germline values: CDR1 SNHLY, CDR2 FYNNEI. The CDR3 length is 14 residues. The CDR3 bases are TGTGCCAGCAGTCTCCAGGGAGCAAGTGAAAAACTGTTTTTT. It is translated as CASSLQGASEKLFF. Drawing the rest from reference TRBV2 and TRBJ1-4, the complete variable domain is EPEVTQTPSHQVTQMGQEVILRCVPISNHLYFYWYRQILGQKVEFLVSFYNNEISEKSEIFDDQFSVERPDGSNFTLKIRSTKLEDSAMYFCASSLQGASEKLFFGSGTQLSVL.

This chain connects TRBV6-4 to TRBJ2-5; maybe TRBD2 (6 bases). CDR3 length: 15 residues. The V gene lost 0 bases and the J gene lost 1 base, with 9 bases spanning the gap. Germline V CDR1 and CDR2: MRHNA, SNTAGT. The CDR3 DNA reads as TGTGCCAGCAGTGACTCTAGGAGGGTCCAAGAGACCCAGTACTTC. It yields the protein CASSDSRRVQETQYF.

This chain links TRBV30 with TRBJ1-4, with D possibly TRBD1 on 6 matching bases. CDR1 is GTSNPN and CDR2 is SVGIG in the germline V gene (reference sequence). The CDR3 is made up of 13 amino acids. Trimming cost V 1 base and J 8 bases, with 11 bases left between them. CDR3 coding DNA: TGTGCCTGGAGTGGGGGGCTTGGCGAAAAACTGTTTTTT. Translation: CAWSGGLGEKLFF. The full variable domain, with the rest looked up from reference TRBV30 and TRBJ1-4, is SQTIHQWPATLVQPVGSPLSLECTVEGTSNPNLYWYRQAAGRGLQLLFYSVGIGQISSEVPQNLSASRPQDRQFILSSKKLLLSDSGFYLCAWSGGLGEKLFFGSGTQLSVL.

The chain has TRBV27 and TRBJ2-7; tentative D call: TRBD1 (6 bases). CDR1 MNHEY and CDR2 SMNVEV come from the germline V gene (reference sequence). The CDR3 runs 15 residues. Trimming removed 5 bases from V and 4 bases from J, with 18 bases in between. This CDR3 reads CASSPLRDIPYEQYF. The CDR3 nucleotides are TGTGCCAGCAGTCCCCTCCGGGACATTCCATACGAGCAGTACTTC.